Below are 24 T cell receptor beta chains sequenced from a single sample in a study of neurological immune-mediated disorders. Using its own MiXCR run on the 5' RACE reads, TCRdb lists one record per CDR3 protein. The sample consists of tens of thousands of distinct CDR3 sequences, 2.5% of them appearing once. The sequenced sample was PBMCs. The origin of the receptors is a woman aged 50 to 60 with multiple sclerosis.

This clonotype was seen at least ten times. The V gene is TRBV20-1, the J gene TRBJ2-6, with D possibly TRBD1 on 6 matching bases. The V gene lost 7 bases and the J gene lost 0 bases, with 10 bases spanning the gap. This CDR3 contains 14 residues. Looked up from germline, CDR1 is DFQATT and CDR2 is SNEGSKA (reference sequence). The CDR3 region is CSVLQGSGANVLTF. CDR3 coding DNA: TGCAGTGTACTACAGGGCTCTGGGGCCAACGTCCTGACTTTC.

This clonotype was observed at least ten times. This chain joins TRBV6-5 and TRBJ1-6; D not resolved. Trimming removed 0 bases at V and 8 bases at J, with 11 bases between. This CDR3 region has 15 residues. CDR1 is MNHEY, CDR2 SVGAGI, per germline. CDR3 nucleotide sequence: TGTGCCAGCAGTTACTCCGTGTCTGGGGATTCACCCCTCCACTTT. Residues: CASSYSVSGDSPLHF.

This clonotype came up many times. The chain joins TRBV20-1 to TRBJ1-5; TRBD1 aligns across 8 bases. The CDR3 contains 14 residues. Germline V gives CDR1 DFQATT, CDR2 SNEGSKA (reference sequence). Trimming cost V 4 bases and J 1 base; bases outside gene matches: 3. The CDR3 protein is CSATGGGSNQPQHF. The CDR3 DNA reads TGCAGTGCTACAGGGGGCGGAAGCAATCAGCCCCAGCATTTT.

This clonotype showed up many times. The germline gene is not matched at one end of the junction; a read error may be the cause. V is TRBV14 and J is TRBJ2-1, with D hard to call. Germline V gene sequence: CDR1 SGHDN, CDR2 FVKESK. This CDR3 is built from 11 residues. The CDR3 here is CANSFRNEQFF. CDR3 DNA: TGTGCCAACAGCTTCCGAAATGAGCAGTTCTTC.

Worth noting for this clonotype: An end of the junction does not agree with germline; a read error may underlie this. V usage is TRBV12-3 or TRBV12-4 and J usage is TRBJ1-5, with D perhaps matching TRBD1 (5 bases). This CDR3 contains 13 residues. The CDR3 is CASSLGPYQPQNF. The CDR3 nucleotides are TGTGCCAGCAGTTTGGGGCCTTATCAGCCCCAGAATTTT.

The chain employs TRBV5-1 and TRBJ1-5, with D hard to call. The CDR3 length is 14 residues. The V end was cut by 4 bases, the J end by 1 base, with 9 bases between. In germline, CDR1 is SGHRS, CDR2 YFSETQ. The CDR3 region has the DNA TGCGCCAGCAGCCCCGGGGTAAGCAATCAGCCCCAGCATTTT. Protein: CASSPGVSNQPQHF. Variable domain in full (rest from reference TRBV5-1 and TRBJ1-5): KAGVTQTPRYLIKTRGQQVTLSCSPISGHRSVSWYQQTPGQGLQFLFEYFSETQRNKGNFPGRFSGRQFSNSRSEMNVSTLELGDSALYLCASSPGVSNQPQHFGDGTRLSIL.

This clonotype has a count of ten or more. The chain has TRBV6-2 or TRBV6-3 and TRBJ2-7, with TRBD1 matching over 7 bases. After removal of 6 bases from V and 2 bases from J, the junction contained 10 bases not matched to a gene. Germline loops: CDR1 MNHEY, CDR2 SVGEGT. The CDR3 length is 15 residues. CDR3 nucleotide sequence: TGTGCCAGCAGATCCTCGACAGGGCTGACCTACGAGCAGTACTTC. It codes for CASRSSTGLTYEQYF.

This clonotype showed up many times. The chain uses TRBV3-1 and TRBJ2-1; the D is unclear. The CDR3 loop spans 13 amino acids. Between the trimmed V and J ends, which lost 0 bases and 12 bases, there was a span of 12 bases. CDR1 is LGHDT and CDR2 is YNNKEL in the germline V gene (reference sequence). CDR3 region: CASSQDEVKGQFF. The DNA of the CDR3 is TGTGCCAGCAGCCAAGACGAGGTTAAAGGGCAGTTCTTC.

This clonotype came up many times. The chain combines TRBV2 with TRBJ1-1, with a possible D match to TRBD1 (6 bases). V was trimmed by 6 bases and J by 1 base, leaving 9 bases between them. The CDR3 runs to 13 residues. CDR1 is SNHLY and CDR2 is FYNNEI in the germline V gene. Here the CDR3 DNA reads TGTGCCAGCAGGACAGGCTCGAACACTGAAGCTTTCTTT. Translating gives CASRTGSNTEAFF.

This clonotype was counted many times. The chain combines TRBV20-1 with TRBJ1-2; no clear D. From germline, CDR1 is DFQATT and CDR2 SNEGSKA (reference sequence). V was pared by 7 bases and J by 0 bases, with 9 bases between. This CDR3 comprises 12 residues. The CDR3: CSVFRPNYGYTF. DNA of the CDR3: TGCAGTGTTTTCCGTCCTAACTATGGCTACACCTTC.

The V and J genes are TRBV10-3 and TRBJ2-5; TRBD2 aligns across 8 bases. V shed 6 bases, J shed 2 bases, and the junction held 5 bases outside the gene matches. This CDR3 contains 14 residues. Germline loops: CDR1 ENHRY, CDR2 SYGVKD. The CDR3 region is CAIRGSGGQETQYF. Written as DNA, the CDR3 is TGTGCCATCAGAGGCAGCGGGGGACAAGAGACCCAGTACTTC.

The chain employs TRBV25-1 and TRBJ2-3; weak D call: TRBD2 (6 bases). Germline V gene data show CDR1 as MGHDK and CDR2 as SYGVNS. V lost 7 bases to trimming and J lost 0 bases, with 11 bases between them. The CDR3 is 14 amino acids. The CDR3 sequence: CASTSGFSTDTQYF. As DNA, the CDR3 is TGTGCCAGCACAAGCGGGTTTAGCACAGATACGCAGTATTTT. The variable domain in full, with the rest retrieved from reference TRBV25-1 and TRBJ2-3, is EADIYQTPRYLVIGTGKKITLECSQTMGHDKMYWYQQDPGMELHLIHYSYGVNSTEKGDLSSESTVSRIRTEHFPLTLESARPSHTSQYLCASTSGFSTDTQYFGPGTRLTVL.

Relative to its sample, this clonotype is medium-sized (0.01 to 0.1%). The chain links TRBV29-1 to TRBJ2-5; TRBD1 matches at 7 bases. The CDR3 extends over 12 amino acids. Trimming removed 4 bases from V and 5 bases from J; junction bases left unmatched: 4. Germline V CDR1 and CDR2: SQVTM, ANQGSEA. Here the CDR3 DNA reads TGCAGCGTTGGACAGGGTGGGGAGACCCAGTACTTC. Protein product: CSVGQGGETQYF. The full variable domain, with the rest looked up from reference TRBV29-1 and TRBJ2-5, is SAVISQKPSRDICQRGTSLTIQCQVDSQVTMMFWYRQQPGQSLTLIATANQGSEATYESGFVIDKFPISRPNLTFSTLTVSNMSPEDSSIYLCSVGQGGETQYFGPGTRLLVL.

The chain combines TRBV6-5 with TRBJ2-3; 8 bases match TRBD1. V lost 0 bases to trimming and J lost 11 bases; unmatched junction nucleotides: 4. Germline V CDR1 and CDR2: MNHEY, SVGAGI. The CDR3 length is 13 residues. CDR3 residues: CASSYSPDRVQYF. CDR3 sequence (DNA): TGTGCCAGCAGTTACTCTCCGGACAGGGTGCAGTATTTT.

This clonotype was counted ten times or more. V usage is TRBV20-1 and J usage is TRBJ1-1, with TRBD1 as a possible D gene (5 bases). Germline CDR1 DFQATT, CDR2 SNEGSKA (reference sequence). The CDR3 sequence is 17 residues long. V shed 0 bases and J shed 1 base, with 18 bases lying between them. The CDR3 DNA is TGCAGTGCTAGAGATCACTTGGGGGGGAGAGGGAACACTGAAGCTTTCTTT. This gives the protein CSARDHLGGRGNTEAFF.

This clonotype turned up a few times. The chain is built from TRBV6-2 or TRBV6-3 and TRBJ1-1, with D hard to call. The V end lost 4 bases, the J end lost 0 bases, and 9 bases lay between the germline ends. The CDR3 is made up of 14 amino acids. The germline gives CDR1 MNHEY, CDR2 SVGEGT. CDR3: CASSSHSMNTEAFF. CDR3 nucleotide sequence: TGTGCCAGCAGTTCCCACAGCATGAACACTGAAGCTTTCTTT.

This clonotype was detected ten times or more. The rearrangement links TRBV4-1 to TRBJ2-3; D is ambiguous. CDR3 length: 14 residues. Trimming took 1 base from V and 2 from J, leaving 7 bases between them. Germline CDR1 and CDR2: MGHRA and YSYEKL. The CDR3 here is CASSQVRHTDTQYF. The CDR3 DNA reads TGCGCCAGCAGCCAAGTCAGACACACAGATACGCAGTATTTT.

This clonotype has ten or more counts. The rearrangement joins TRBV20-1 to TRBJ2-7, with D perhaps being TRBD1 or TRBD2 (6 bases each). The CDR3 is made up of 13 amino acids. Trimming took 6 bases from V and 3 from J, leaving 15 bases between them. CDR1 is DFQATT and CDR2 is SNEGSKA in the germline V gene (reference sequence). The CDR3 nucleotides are TGCAGTGCCGCGGGGCAGGACAGCTACGAGCAGTACTTC. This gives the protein CSAAGQDSYEQYF.

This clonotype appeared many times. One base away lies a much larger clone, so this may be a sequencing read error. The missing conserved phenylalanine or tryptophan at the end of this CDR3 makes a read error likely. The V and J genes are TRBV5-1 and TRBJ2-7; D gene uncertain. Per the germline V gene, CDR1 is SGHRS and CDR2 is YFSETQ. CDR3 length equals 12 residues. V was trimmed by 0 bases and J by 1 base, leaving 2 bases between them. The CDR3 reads CASSLVSYEQYC. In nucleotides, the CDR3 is TGCGCCAGCAGCTTGGTTTCCTACGAGCAGTACTGC.

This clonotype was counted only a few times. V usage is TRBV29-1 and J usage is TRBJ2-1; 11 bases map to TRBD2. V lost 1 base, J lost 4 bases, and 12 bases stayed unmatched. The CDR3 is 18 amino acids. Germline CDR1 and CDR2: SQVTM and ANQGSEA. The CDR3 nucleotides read TGCAGCGTTGAAGTACTAGCGGGAGTCCGGGGCTCTTACAATGAGCAGTTCTTC. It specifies CSVEVLAGVRGSYNEQFF.

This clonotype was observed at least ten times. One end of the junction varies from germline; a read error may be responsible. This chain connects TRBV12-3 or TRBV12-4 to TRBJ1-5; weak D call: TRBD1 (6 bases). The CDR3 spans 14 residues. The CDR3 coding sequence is TGTGCCAGCAGCTCGGATGGGGGCAATCAGCCCCAGAATTTT. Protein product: CASSSDGGNQPQNF.

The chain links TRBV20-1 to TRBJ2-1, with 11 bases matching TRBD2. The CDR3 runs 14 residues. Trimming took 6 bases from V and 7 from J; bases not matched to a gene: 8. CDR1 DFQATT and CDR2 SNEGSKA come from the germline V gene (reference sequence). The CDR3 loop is CSAPASGRYNEQFF. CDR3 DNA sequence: TGCAGTGCGCCCGCTAGCGGGAGGTATAATGAGCAGTTCTTC.

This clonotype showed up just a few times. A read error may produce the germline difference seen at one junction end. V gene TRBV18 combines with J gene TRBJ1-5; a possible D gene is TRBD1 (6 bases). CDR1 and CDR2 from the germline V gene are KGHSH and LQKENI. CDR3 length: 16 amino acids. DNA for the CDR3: TGTGCCAGCTCATTAACAGGGCCAAGGAGCAATCAGCCCCAGAATTTT. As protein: CASSLTGPRSNQPQNF.

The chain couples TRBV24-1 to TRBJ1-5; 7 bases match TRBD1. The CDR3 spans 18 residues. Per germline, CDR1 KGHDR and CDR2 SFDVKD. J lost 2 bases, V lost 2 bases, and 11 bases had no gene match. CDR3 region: CATSDWEQGPNCNQPQHF. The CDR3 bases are TGTGCCACCAGTGATTGGGAACAGGGGCCCAACTGCAATCAGCCCCAGCATTTT.